One sample yielded the 30 T cell receptor beta chains listed below, sequenced in a study of early T cells in non-severe SARS-CoV-2 infection. TCRdb called the 5' RACE reads again in MiXCR, with one record for every CDR3 protein. The sample contains 90,000 to 130,000 distinct CDR3 sequences, roughly an eighth of which appear only once. Material: whole blood, obtained at baseline. All receptors derive from an adult who was a healthcare worker with PCR-confirmed SARS-CoV-2 infection or an uninfected control (not recorded which).

V usage is TRBV4-2 and J usage is TRBJ1-2, with D hard to call. Germline V gives CDR1 LGHNA, CDR2 YNFKEQ. The CDR3 has 15 amino acids. The V gene lost 1 base and the J gene lost 4 bases, with 13 bases spanning the gap. The CDR3 DNA is TGTGCCAGCAGCCAAGTTGAGAGGTCCGGCTATGGCTACACCTTC. It yields the protein CASSQVERSGYGYTF.

V is TRBV9 and J is TRBJ2-3; tentatively, D is TRBD2 (6 bases). The CDR3 loop spans 16 amino acids. Looked up from germline, CDR1 is SGDLS and CDR2 is YYNGEE. Trimming removed 0 bases from V and 1 base from J, with 12 bases in between. CDR3 sequence: CASSVDPRRGTDTQYF. DNA of the CDR3: TGTGCCAGCAGCGTAGACCCCAGGAGGGGCACAGATACGCAGTATTTT.

This clonotype was counted ten times or more. J is TRBJ1-4 and V is TRBV20-1; tentative D call: TRBD1 (5 bases). The germline V gene encodes CDR1 DFQATT and CDR2 SNEGSKA (reference sequence). The V and J ends lost 5 bases and 0 bases respectively, with 13 bases between them. This CDR3 has 15 residues. The CDR3 protein is CSAPPKQATNEKLFF. In nucleotides, the CDR3 is TGCAGTGCTCCACCTAAACAGGCAACTAATGAAAAACTGTTTTTT.

Here the CDR3 DNA reads TGTGCCAGCAGCTTAAGGACAATGGAGACCCAGTACTTC. Protein product: CASSLRTMETQYF. The V and J genes are TRBV5-8 and TRBJ2-5; D possibly corresponds to TRBD1 (5 bases). CDR3 length equals 13 residues. Trimming removed 2 bases from V and 5 bases from J, with 10 bases in between. Germline CDR1 and CDR2: SGHTS and YDEGEE.

This chain uses TRBV20-1 with TRBJ2-7; the D call may be TRBD1 or TRBD2 (5 bases each). V was pared by 5 bases and J by 2 bases, with 10 bases between. CDR1 DFQATT and CDR2 SNEGSKA come from the germline V gene (reference sequence). This CDR3 is 12 amino acids long. The chain's CDR3 is CSAFRDAYEQYF. CDR3 sequence (DNA): TGCAGTGCTTTCAGGGACGCCTACGAGCAGTACTTC.

The chain joins TRBV2 to TRBJ2-7; the D gene is possibly TRBD2 (6 bases). The CDR3 has 13 amino acids. Looked up from germline, CDR1 is SNHLY and CDR2 is FYNNEI. Trimming stripped 7 bases from V and 7 bases from J, with 17 bases between. The CDR3 nucleotides are TGTGCCAGCACGAAGGAAGCCCGGGGGGAGCAGTACTTC. Translating gives CASTKEARGEQYF.

Only a few counts were recorded for this clonotype. The chain uses TRBV14 and TRBJ1-2; D is uncertain. Germline CDR1 SGHDN, CDR2 FVKESK. This CDR3 spans 14 amino acids. Trimming removed 1 base at V and 7 bases at J, with 13 bases between. The DNA of the CDR3 is TGTGCCAGCAGCCAAGGGACCGTTAATAGTGGCTACACCTTC. Translation: CASSQGTVNSGYTF.

The chain couples TRBV3-1 to TRBJ1-1; perhaps TRBD1 as D (5 bases). V was cut by 7 bases and J by 4 bases, with 16 bases left in between. This CDR3 comprises 14 residues. Germline CDR1 LGHDT, CDR2 YNNKEL (reference sequence). CDR3 region: CASNQGRRITEAFF. The CDR3 nucleotides read TGTGCCAGCAACCAGGGCAGGAGGATCACTGAAGCTTTCTTT.

The sample holds many counts of this clonotype. This sequence joins TRBV11-2 and TRBJ2-1; TRBD2 matches at 8 bases. Germline V gives CDR1 SGHAT, CDR2 FQNNGV. With V trimmed by 6 bases and J by 4 bases, 5 bases remained unmatched. This CDR3 region has 14 residues. DNA of the CDR3: TGTGCCAGCAGAAAACTAGCGGATTACAATGAGCAGTTCTTC. It codes for CASRKLADYNEQFF.

The rearrangement uses TRBV29-1 and TRBJ2-1; TRBD2 matches 10 bases. This CDR3 has 15 amino acids. V was clipped by 7 bases and J by 7 bases; unmatched bases: 13. Germline values: CDR1 SQVTM, CDR2 ANQGSEA. For the CDR3, the DNA is TGCAGCGCCTGGCTCGCTAGCGGGAGTAGAAATGAGCAGTTCTTC. It specifies CSAWLASGSRNEQFF.

This chain links TRBV7-3 with TRBJ2-2, with a tentative D call TRBD2 (6 bases). CDR3 length: 18 residues. Germline CDR1 and CDR2: SGHTA and FQGTGA. The V and J ends lost 2 bases and 2 bases respectively, with 18 bases between them. CDR3: CASSLYLTGEYNTGELFF. The CDR3 DNA follows: TGTGCCAGCAGCTTATACCTAACGGGGGAGTATAACACCGGGGAGCTGTTTTTT.

The chain uses TRBV4-1 and TRBJ1-1; 7 bases agree with TRBD1. V shed 0 bases, J shed 4 bases, and the junction held 5 bases outside the gene matches. Germline V gene sequence: CDR1 MGHRA, CDR2 YSYEKL. This CDR3 contains 15 residues. The chain's CDR3 is CASSQENRGFTEAFF. CDR3 coding DNA: TGCGCCAGCAGCCAAGAAAACAGGGGATTCACTGAAGCTTTCTTT.

The gene calls are TRBV5-1 and TRBJ2-2; TRBD2 matches 11 bases. The length of the CDR3 is 18 residues. The V gene end was trimmed by 2 bases and the J gene end by 6 bases; junction bases not matched to a gene: 12. Looked up from germline, CDR1 is SGHRS and CDR2 is YFSETQ. CDR3 nucleotide sequence: TGCGCCAGCAGCTTAAAATCTACTAGCGGGGGCTCCCCCGGGGAGCTGTTTTTT. Amino acids: CASSLKSTSGGSPGELFF.

The gene calls are TRBV5-4 and TRBJ2-7; no definite D call. Trimming left V 3 bases short and J 5 bases short, with 15 bases between. The CDR3 is 14 amino acids. Germline V gene sequence: CDR1 SGHNT, CDR2 YYREEE (reference sequence). CDR3 bases: TGTGCCAGCAGCTACCGATCTCTAGTCCACGAGCAGTACTTC. It translates to CASSYRSLVHEQYF.

This clonotype was observed many times. V gene TRBV19 combines with J gene TRBJ2-7, with D tentatively TRBD2 (5 bases). Trimming stripped 6 bases from V and 3 bases from J, with 18 bases between. Germline values: CDR1 LNHDA, CDR2 SQIVND (reference sequence). The CDR3 is 15 residues long. The CDR3 coding sequence is TGTGCCAGTAGAATCCGGGATCTAAGAAACTACGAGCAGTACTTC. Residues: CASRIRDLRNYEQYF.

The chain carries TRBV12-3 or TRBV12-4 and TRBJ2-3, with TRBD2 matching 13 bases. The ends lost 6 bases at V and 2 bases at J; junction bases unmatched: 5. This CDR3 region has 16 residues. Here the CDR3 DNA reads TGTGCCAGCAGGGGGACTAGCGGGACGACCACAGATACGCAGTATTTT. Residues: CASRGTSGTTTDTQYF.

This rearrangement joins TRBV29-1 to TRBJ2-3; D possibly matches TRBD1 or TRBD2 (5 bases each). The V gene lost 7 bases and the J gene lost 5 bases, with 19 bases spanning the gap. Germline loops: CDR1 SQVTM, CDR2 ANQGSEA. The CDR3 loop spans 14 amino acids. CDR3 loop: CSGDPGSRQDTQYF. The DNA of the CDR3 is TGCAGCGGGGACCCTGGTAGCCGGCAAGATACGCAGTATTTT.

The CDR3 sequence: CASSRDRDYNSPLHF. CDR3 sequence (DNA): TGTGCCAGCAGCCGGGACCGGGACTATAATTCACCCCTCCACTTT. V is TRBV3-1 and J is TRBJ1-6; weak D call: TRBD1 (5 bases). In germline, CDR1 is LGHDT, CDR2 YNNKEL (reference sequence). This CDR3 is built from 15 residues. Trimming took 4 bases from V and 3 from J, leaving 10 bases between them.

This clonotype was seen a few times. The rearrangement uses TRBV27 and TRBJ1-2; tentatively, D is TRBD1 (5 bases). The germline V and J ends were trimmed by 7 bases and 4 bases, with 13 bases remaining between them. The length of the CDR3 is 13 residues. Per germline, CDR1 MNHEY and CDR2 SMNVEV (reference sequence). This chain's CDR3 is CASTTRDGYGYTF. The DNA for the CDR3 is TGTGCCAGCACCACCCGGGACGGCTATGGCTACACCTTC.

V is TRBV7-6 and J is TRBJ2-7; 8 nucleotides line up with TRBD1. The CDR3 loop spans 14 amino acids. CDR1 SGHVS and CDR2 FNYEAQ come from the germline V gene. Unmatched junction bases numbered 8, after V lost 5 bases and J lost 5 bases. DNA of the CDR3: TGTGCCAGCAGCCCTCGACAGGGGTCCAACGAGCAGTACTTC. Its translation is CASSPRQGSNEQYF.

This clonotype was recorded a few times. The chain couples TRBV7-9 to TRBJ2-2; possible D gene TRBD1, 6 bases. Germline loops: CDR1 SEHNR, CDR2 FQNEAQ (reference sequence). The length of the CDR3 is 16 residues. Trimming took 5 bases from V and 0 from J, leaving 13 bases between them. The CDR3 reads CASSTTGTPNTGELFF. The CDR3 bases are TGTGCCAGCAGCACAACCGGGACACCGAACACCGGGGAGCTGTTTTTT.

The V gene is TRBV28, the J gene TRBJ2-1; the D gene is possibly TRBD2 (5 bases). The CDR3 loop spans 14 amino acids. In germline, CDR1 is MDHEN, CDR2 SYDVKM. The ends were cut back, 7 bases at V and 10 bases at J, with 20 bases in the middle. The CDR3 is CASTSWTPVGEQFF. DNA for the CDR3: TGTGCCAGCACCTCCTGGACTCCCGTAGGAGAGCAGTTCTTC.

This clonotype came up many times. This chain links TRBV20-1 with TRBJ2-1; 13 nucleotides align to TRBD2. The CDR3 sequence is 15 residues long. Trimming removed 0 bases from V and 9 bases from J; junction bases left unmatched: 5. Germline values: CDR1 DFQATT, CDR2 SNEGSKA (reference sequence). CDR3 sequence reads: CSAREGLAGAGEQFF. In DNA form, the CDR3 reads TGCAGTGCTAGAGAAGGACTAGCGGGAGCGGGTGAGCAGTTCTTC.

The genes are TRBV18 and TRBJ2-1; 8 positions agree with TRBD1. Germline lookup yields CDR1 KGHSH and CDR2 LQKENI. The J segment lost 14 bases and the V segment lost 6 bases, leaving 12 bases of the junction unmatched. The CDR3 consists of 13 residues. The CDR3 region is CASSRETGDEEFF. CDR3 nucleotide sequence: TGTGCCAGCTCCCGTGAGACAGGGGACGAGGAGTTCTTC.

The chain recombines TRBV2 with TRBJ2-7, with 10 bases lining up with TRBD2. Germline CDR1 and CDR2: SNHLY and FYNNEI. CDR3 size: 15 residues. With 6 bases clipped from V and 3 bases from J, the junction kept 8 bases outside the gene matches. Here the CDR3 DNA reads TGTGCCAGCAGCGAACTAGCGGGGCTTCTCTACGAGCAGTACTTC. It codes for CASSELAGLLYEQYF.

In its sample, this clonotype was seen a few times. The V and J genes are TRBV6-1 and TRBJ2-7, with D unresolved. Trimming shortened V by 1 base and J by 3 bases, and 7 bases separated the two germline ends. Germline loops: CDR1 MNHNS, CDR2 SASEGT. The CDR3 length is 13 residues. The CDR3 coding sequence is TGTGCCAGCAGTGAAGGCAGCTACTACGAGCAGTACTTC. It codes for CASSEGSYYEQYF.

The chain joins TRBV30 to TRBJ1-1; D is ambiguous. In germline, CDR1 is GTSNPN, CDR2 SVGIG (reference sequence). V dropped 3 bases and J dropped 3 bases, with 11 bases sitting between them. The CDR3 is made up of 13 amino acids. CDR3 coding DNA: TGTGCCTGGAGCGTAGCCTTTGACACTGAAGCTTTCTTT. Amino acid sequence: CAWSVAFDTEAFF. The full variable domain, rest sourced from reference TRBV30 and TRBJ1-1, is SQTIHQWPATLVQPVGSPLSLECTVEGTSNPNLYWYRQAAGRGLQLLFYSVGIGQISSEVPQNLSASRPQDRQFILSSKKLLLSDSGFYLCAWSVAFDTEAFFGQGTRLTVV.

This clonotype was counted ten times or more. The rearrangement joins TRBV13 to TRBJ2-1, with 7 bases identical to TRBD1. V lost 6 bases and J lost 0; bases outside the gene matches: 5. Germline V gene sequence: CDR1 PRHDT, CDR2 FYEKMQ (reference sequence). This CDR3 is built from 15 residues. The CDR3 protein is CASSAQGSSYNEQFF. CDR3 in DNA: TGTGCCAGCAGTGCACAGGGGAGCTCCTACAATGAGCAGTTCTTC.

This clonotype was seen only a few times. The genes are TRBV4-1 and TRBJ1-6, with D perhaps TRBD1 (5 bases). V lost 4 bases, J lost 12 bases, and 25 bases lay in between. Per the germline V gene, CDR1 is MGHRA and CDR2 is YSYEKL. CDR3 size: 17 residues. Here the CDR3 reads CASSLSGGTVPGIPLHF. The CDR3 region has the DNA TGCGCCAGCAGCCTCTCTGGCGGGACTGTCCCCGGGATACCCCTCCACTTT.

This clonotype came up a few times. The V call is TRBV7-9, the J call TRBJ1-5, with unresolved D. The germline CDR1 and CDR2 sequences are SEHNR and FQNEAQ (reference sequence). CDR3 length: 13 amino acids. The ends were cut back, 2 bases at V and 5 bases at J, with 7 bases in the middle. The CDR3 sequence: CASSLPGHQPQHF. The CDR3 DNA is TGTGCCAGCAGCTTACCGGGCCATCAGCCCCAGCATTTT.